The table lists the clone carrying this T cell receptor (beta chain) with a few counts. The antigen remains undetermined. These data belong to a study of Tregs in tolerant kidney transplant recipients. The germline V and J ends were trimmed by 1 base and 9 bases, with 16 bases remaining between them. The CDR3 loop spans 14 amino acids. Germline V gene lookup returns CDR1 SNHLY and CDR2 FYNNEI. Mixed chimerism was transient after nonmyeloablative marrow transplants from related graft donors. General study findings and limits: Findings come from small patient numbers and require larger validation. Tolerant patients' donor-specific Tregs expanded beyond overall Tregs, suggesting antigen-driven growth.

TCRdb keeps only in-frame clones here, not all; method: immunoSEQ multiplex PCR. Of 55,000 to 75,000 clones listed, roughly 86% are singletons. This specimen consisted of CD4+ T cells from blood (PBMCs), obtained 6 months after the transplant. The source is a human patient who received a combined kidney and bone marrow transplant. The T cells may partly be graft donor cells. The genes are TRBV2 and TRBJ2-7; no firm D call. As DNA, the CDR3 is TGTGCCAGCAGTGAAGATGTTTACCTCACTGCGCAGTACTTC. Translating gives CASSEDVYLTAQYF.